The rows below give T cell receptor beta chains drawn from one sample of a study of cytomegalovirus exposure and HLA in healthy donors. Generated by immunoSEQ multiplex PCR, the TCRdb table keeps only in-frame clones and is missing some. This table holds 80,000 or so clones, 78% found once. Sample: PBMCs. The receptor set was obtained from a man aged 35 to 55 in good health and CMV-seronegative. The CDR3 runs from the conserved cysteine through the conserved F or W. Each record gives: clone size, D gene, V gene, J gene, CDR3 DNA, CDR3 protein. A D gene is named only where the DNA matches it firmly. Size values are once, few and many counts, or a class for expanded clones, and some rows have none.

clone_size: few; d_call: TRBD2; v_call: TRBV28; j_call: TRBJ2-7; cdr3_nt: TGTGCCAGCAGTTTTGGTGGCGGGAGTGTTTACGAGCAGTACTTC; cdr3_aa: CASSFGGGSVYEQYF
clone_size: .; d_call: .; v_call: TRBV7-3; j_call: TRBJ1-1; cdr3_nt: TGTGCCAGCAGCTCTGCGGGAGGGGGCACTGAAGCTTTCTTT; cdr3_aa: CASSSAGGGTEAFF
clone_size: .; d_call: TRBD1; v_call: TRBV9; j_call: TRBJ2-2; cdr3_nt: TGTGCCAGCAGCACACGCGGCACAGGGGGCAACACCGGGGAGCTGTTTTTT; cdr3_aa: CASSTRGTGGNTGELFF
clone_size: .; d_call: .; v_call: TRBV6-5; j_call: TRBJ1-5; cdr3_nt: TGTGCCAGCAGTTACTCGACCGGGGATCAGCCCCAGCATTTT; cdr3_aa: CASSYSTGDQPQHF
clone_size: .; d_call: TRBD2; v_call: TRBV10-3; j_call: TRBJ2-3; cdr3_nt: TGTGCCATTCGTCTTACTAGCGGTCCCACAGATACGCAGTATTTT; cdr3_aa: CAIRLTSGPTDTQYF
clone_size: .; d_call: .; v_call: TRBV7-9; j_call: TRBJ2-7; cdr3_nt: TGTGCCAGCAGTCGGGACATCCCCTACGAGCAGTACTTC; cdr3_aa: CASSRDIPYEQYF
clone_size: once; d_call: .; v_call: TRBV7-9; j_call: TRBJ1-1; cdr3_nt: TGTGCCAGCAGCTTAGTGATCGGGGACACTGAAGCTTTCTTT; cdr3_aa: CASSLVIGDTEAFF
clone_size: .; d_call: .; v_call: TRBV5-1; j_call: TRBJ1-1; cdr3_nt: TGCGCCAGCAGCTTGTCCCAGGGAGGGAACACTGAAGCTTTCTTT; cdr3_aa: CASSLSQGGNTEAFF
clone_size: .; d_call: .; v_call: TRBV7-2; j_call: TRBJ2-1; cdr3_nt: TGTGCCAGCAGCTTAGCCAGGGGCTCCTACAATGAGCAGTTCTTC; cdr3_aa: CASSLARGSYNEQFF
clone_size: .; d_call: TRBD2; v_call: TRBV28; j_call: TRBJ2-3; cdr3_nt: TGTGCCAGCAGTTTATTTCCCCCTTTTAGCGGGAGGTATTCAGATACGCAGTATTTT; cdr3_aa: CASSLFPPFSGRYSDTQYF
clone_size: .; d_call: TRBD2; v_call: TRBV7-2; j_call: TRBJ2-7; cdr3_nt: TGTGCCAGCAGCCCCCTCGGGGGGTCCTACGAGCAGTACTTC; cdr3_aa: CASSPLGGSYEQYF
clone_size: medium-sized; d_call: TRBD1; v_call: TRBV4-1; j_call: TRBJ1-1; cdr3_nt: TGCGCCAGCAGCCTCAGGGGGGAATGGGTGAACACTGAAGCTTTCTTT; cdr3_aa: CASSLRGEWVNTEAFF
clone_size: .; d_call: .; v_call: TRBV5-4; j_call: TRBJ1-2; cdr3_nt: TGTGCCAGCAGCCGCGTGAAGTTCTCCATGGGCTACACCTTC; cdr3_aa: CASSRVKFSMGYTF
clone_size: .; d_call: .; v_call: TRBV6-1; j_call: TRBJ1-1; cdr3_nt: TGTGCCAGCAGCCGCGTAGGGGCCGCGAACACTGAAGCTTTCTTT; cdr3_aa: CASSRVGAANTEAFF
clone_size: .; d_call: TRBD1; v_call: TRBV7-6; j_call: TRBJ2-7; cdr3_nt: TGTGCCAGCAGCTTAGGCGCGGGACAGGGGAACTACGAGCAGTACTTC; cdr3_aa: CASSLGAGQGNYEQYF
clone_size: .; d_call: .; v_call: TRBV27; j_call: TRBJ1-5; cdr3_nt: TGTGCCAGCAGTTTCGGGGGTAACGGTCAGCCCCAGCATTTT; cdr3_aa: CASSFGGNGQPQHF
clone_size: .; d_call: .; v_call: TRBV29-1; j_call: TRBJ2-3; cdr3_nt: TGCAGCGCCGATGGGGCCGGATCCTTTCGTACGCAGTATTTT; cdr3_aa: CSADGAGSFRTQYF
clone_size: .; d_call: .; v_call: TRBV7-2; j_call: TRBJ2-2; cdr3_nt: TGTGCCAGCAGCACTAGGACTCCTATAACCGGGGAGCTGTTTTTT; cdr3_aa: CASSTRTPITGELFF
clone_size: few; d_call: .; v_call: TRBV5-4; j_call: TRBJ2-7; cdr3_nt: TGTGCCAGCAGCTTTAGGAGCCAACAGGCCTTTGACGAGCAGTACTTC; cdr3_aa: CASSFRSQQAFDEQYF
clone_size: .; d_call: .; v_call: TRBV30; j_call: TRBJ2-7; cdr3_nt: TGTGCCTGGACGCTATCCACCTACGAGCAGTACTTC; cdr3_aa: CAWTLSTYEQYF
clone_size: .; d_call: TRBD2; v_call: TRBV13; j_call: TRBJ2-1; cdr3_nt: TGTGCCAGCAGCCCTTGGACTAGCGAGAACAATGAGCAGTTCTTC; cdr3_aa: CASSPWTSENNEQFF
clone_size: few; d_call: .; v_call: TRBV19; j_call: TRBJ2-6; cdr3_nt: TGTAGTCCGGGTGGGGCCAACGTCCTGACTTTC; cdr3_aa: CSPGGANVLTF
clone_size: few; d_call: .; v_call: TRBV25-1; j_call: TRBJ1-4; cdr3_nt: TGTGCCAGCAGTGAAGTTTGGGGGCGCCACGGAGGTGAAAAACTGTTTTTT; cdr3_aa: CASSEVWGRHGGEKLFF
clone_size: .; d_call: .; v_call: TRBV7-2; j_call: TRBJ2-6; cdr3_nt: TGTGCCAGCAGCTTAGTTAGACAGTTCTCTGGGGCCAACGTCCTGACTTTC; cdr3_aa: CASSLVRQFSGANVLTF
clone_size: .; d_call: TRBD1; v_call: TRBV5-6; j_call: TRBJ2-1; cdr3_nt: TGTGCCAGCAGCCAGGGGGTCGATGAGCAGTTCTTC; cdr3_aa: CASSQGVDEQFF
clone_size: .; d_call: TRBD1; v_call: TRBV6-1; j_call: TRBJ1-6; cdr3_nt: TGTGCCAGCAGTGAAGAGGGACAGGGTTACTCACCCCTCCACTTT; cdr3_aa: CASSEEGQGYSPLHF
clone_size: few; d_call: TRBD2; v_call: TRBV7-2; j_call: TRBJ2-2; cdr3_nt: TGTGCCAGCAGCCCAGGGGCTAGCGGGAGTTCCGGGGAGCTGTTTTTT; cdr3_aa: CASSPGASGSSGELFF
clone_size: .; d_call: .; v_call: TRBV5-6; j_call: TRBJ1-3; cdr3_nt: TGTGCCAGCAGCCTACACAGGGTTAGGTATGGAAACACCATATATTTT; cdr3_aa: CASSLHRVRYGNTIYF
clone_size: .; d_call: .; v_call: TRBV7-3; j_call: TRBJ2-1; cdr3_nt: TGTGCCAGCAGCCGAGTGGGGGGACTCTACAATGAGCAGTTCTTC; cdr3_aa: CASSRVGGLYNEQFF